This T cell receptor beta chain originates from a study of OX40 agonist ivuxolimab in advanced cancers. V was shortened by 0 bases and J by 4 bases, with 7 bases between the two germline ends. CDR3 length equals 14 residues. CDR1 and CDR2 from the germline V gene are MNHNS and SASEGT. The repertoire was sequenced with immunoSEQ multiplex PCR; TCRdb's copy has only in-frame clones and lacks some. The sample shows about 84,000 clones, approximately 93% of them seen only once. This clone was detected once. The V call is TRBV6-1, the J call TRBJ2-1; D is possibly TRBD1 (5 bases). Specimen: CD4+ or CD8+ T cells sorted from blood, collected in a trial of the OX40 agonist ivuxolimab. The clonotype was recovered from an adult with an advanced solid tumor such as melanoma, head and neck, liver or kidney cancer. The DNA for the CDR3 is TGTGCCAGCAGTGAAGCGCAGGGTTACAATGAGCAGTTCTTC. Translation gives CASSEAQGYNEQFF.